The subject of this entry is one T cell receptor beta chain. Antigen specificity is unknown. The V end lost 10 bases, the J end lost 4 bases, and 12 bases lay between the germline ends. CDR3 length: 12 amino acids. Germline V gives CDR1 SGDLS, CDR2 YYNGEE. This record comes from a study of immune cell composition in non-small cell lung cancer. The method was immunoSEQ multiplex PCR; TCRdb's version includes in-frame clones alone and lacks a portion of them. The sample holds roughly 3,200 clones, under 85% seen once. Study outcomes and limitations: TIL tumour reactivity correlated with maximal tumour-associated clone frequency in adenocarcinoma. Tumour-reactive clones were not shown to match dominant in vivo tumour clones. Tumour-associated clones >0.5% occurred in approximately 34% of adenocarcinomas, approximately 74% of squamous.

Source material: lung tumor tissue. This clonotype was sampled from a human donor with non-small cell lung cancer. The J gene is TRBJ1-5, the V gene TRBV9; tentatively, D is TRBD1 (5 bases). Here the CDR3 reads CAPRVLNQPQHF. DNA for the CDR3: TGTGCCCCCAGGGTGCTAAATCAGCCCCAGCATTTT.